What follows are 18 T cell receptor beta chains derived from one specimen sequenced in a study of blood T cell repertoires in COVID-19. Sequenced by immunoSEQ multiplex PCR; TCRdb stores in-frame clones only, minus some. The profile shows about 260,000 clones, 70% to 90% of them singletons. Sequenced: peripheral blood. The receptor source for this set is a middle-aged woman with acute or convalescent COVID-19.

The chain recombines TRBV19 with TRBJ2-2; 11 bases align to TRBD2. The CDR3 is made up of 17 amino acids. CDR1 is LNHDA and CDR2 is SQIVND in the germline V gene (reference sequence). V lost 3 bases to trimming and J lost 0 bases; unmatched junction nucleotides: 3. CDR3 DNA sequence: TGTGCCAGTAGTATCGTAGCGGGGGGGTCGAACACCGGGGAGCTGTTTTTT. Its translation is CASSIVAGGSNTGELFF.

The chain couples TRBV10-3 to TRBJ1-5; D might be TRBD1 (6 bases). V gave up 4 bases and J gave up 4 bases, with 17 bases separating them. The CDR3 covers 16 residues. In germline, CDR1 is ENHRY, CDR2 SYGVKD. This chain's CDR3 is CAISVGGQGPNQPQHF. As DNA, the CDR3 is TGTGCCATCAGTGTGGGGGGGCAGGGACCGAATCAGCCCCAGCATTTT.

The chain combines TRBV25-1 with TRBJ1-6, with unresolved D. V shed 1 base and J shed 0 bases, with 13 bases lying between them. Germline lookup yields CDR1 MGHDK and CDR2 SYGVNS. The CDR3 is made up of 18 amino acids. In DNA, the CDR3 is TGTGCCAGCAGTGAATGTCTCATACCGAGCTCCTATAATTCACCCCTCCACTTT. Translation gives CASSECLIPSSYNSPLHF.

CDR3 residues: CASSTQTAKDEQYV. The CDR3 nucleotides read TGTGCCAGCAGCACCCAGACAGCGAAGGACGAGCAGTACGTC. The chain is built from TRBV13 and TRBJ2-7, with D possibly matching TRBD1 (5 bases). This CDR3 spans 14 amino acids. The V end lost 5 bases, the J end lost 5 bases, and 16 bases lay between the germline ends. Germline V gene sequence: CDR1 PRHDT, CDR2 FYEKMQ (reference sequence).

CDR3 residues: CASSLAVAGGRETQYF. The CDR3, as DNA: TGTGCCAGCAGCTTAGCGGTAGCGGGGGGCCGAGAGACCCAGTACTTC. The gene calls are TRBV11-2 and TRBJ2-5, with TRBD2 identical over 10 bases. The CDR3 has 16 amino acids. Germline V gene lookup returns CDR1 SGHAT and CDR2 FQNNGV. V trimming: 1 base; J trimming: 4 bases; junction bases outside the gene matches: 6.

CDR3 in amino acids: CASRARAGGPDTQYF. In DNA form, the CDR3 reads TGTGCCAGCAGAGCGCGAGCGGGGGGGCCGGATACGCAGTATTTT. V and J are TRBV7-2 and TRBJ2-3; TRBD2 matches at 10 bases. V dropped 6 bases and J dropped 6; count of bases not matched to a gene: 9. CDR3 length: 15 amino acids. Germline CDR1 and CDR2: SGHTA and FQGNSA.

In this sample, this clone turned up once. V usage is TRBV3-1 (or the pseudogene TRBV3-2) and J usage is TRBJ2-1; no firm D call. Trimming left V 0 bases short and J 4 bases short, with 10 bases between. The CDR3 is 15 residues long. Per the germline V gene, CDR1 is LGHDT and CDR2 is YNNKEL (reference sequence). CDR3 coding DNA: TGTGCCAGCAGCCAAGAGGAACAGTCTTACAATGAGCAGTTCTTC. Protein sequence: CASSQEEQSYNEQFF.

Only a few counts were recorded for this clone. Its ends do not fully match the called genes, so a read error is possible. This chain connects TRBV3-1 (or the pseudogene TRBV3-2) to TRBJ1-1; D remains unclear. The CDR3 runs to 15 residues. CDR1 LGHDT and CDR2 YNNKEL come from the germline V gene (reference sequence). The CDR3 here is CASTQFSLGAGEAFF. The CDR3 bases are TGTGCCAGCACCCAATTTAGTCTGGGAGCAGGTGAAGCTTTCTTT.

J is TRBJ2-1 and V is TRBV5-1, with TRBD1 identical over 12 bases. V shed 4 bases and J 8 bases; nucleotides not matched to a gene: 4. Germline CDR1 SGHRS, CDR2 YFSETQ. CDR3 size: 14 residues. The CDR3 is CASSGGTGGYEQFF. The CDR3 DNA reads TGCGCCAGCAGCGGAGGGACAGGGGGCTATGAGCAGTTCTTC.

V and J are TRBV2 and TRBJ1-6; TRBD1 aligns across 9 bases. The junction had 12 bases not matched to a gene; V was cut back by 8 bases and J by 7 bases. This CDR3 has 16 residues. Per germline, CDR1 SNHLY and CDR2 FYNNEI. CDR3 loop: CASSLSGDRVNSPLHF. In DNA form, the CDR3 reads TGTGCCAGCTCTCTAAGTGGGGACAGGGTGAATTCACCCCTCCACTTT.

The V call is TRBV24-1, the J call TRBJ2-7, with D hard to call. V was shortened by 9 bases and J by 2 bases, with 13 bases between the two germline ends. Germline values: CDR1 KGHDR, CDR2 SFDVKD. This CDR3 spans 13 amino acids. The CDR3, as DNA: TGTGCCACCGGATCGACACACCCCTACGAGCAGTACGTC. This codes for CATGSTHPYEQYV.

The chain employs TRBV12-3 or TRBV12-4 and TRBJ1-2; perhaps TRBD1 as D (5 bases). With 11 bases removed from V and 5 bases from J, the gap between germline ends came to 18 bases. CDR3 length equals 13 residues. The CDR3 is CAATRGEGYGYTF. CDR3 DNA: TGTGCCGCTACCCGGGGGGAAGGGTATGGCTACACCTTC.

The chain links TRBV2 to TRBJ1-2; 8 bases are a match to TRBD1. CDR1 and CDR2 (germline): SNHLY, FYNNEI. The CDR3 contains 12 residues. Trimming removed 3 bases from V and 8 bases from J; junction bases left unmatched: 2. CDR3 coding DNA: TGTGCCAGCAGTGACCAGGGGGCGGGCTACACCTTC. Its protein product is CASSDQGAGYTF.

CDR3 loop: CASSFRGTGGTTEAFF. For the CDR3, the DNA is TGTGCCAGCAGCTTTAGGGGGACAGGGGGGACCACTGAAGCTTTCTTT. V is TRBV5-6 and J is TRBJ1-1, with 11 bases aligning to TRBD1. The CDR3 covers 16 residues. Germline trimming cut 2 bases from V and 4 bases from J; bases unmatched to any gene: 7. The germline CDR1 and CDR2 sequences are SGHDT and YYEEEE. Full variable domain (rest looked up from reference TRBV5-6 and TRBJ1-1): DAGVTQSPTHLIKTRGQQVTLRCSPKSGHDTVSWYQQALGQGPQFIFQYYEEEERQRGNFPDRFSGHQFPNYSSELNVNALLLGDSALYLCASSFRGTGGTTEAFFGQGTRLTVV.

The rearrangement uses TRBV11-2 and TRBJ1-6, with TRBD1 identical over 8 bases. Germline CDR1 and CDR2: SGHAT and FQNNGV. Unmatched junction bases numbered 7, after V lost 6 bases and J lost 9 bases. The CDR3 runs 14 residues. CDR3 nucleotide sequence: TGTGCCAGCAGTGCCGGGACAGGCAGTTCACCCCTCCACTTT. Its translation is CASSAGTGSSPLHF.

The V gene is TRBV6-5, the J gene TRBJ2-2; 10 bases are shared with TRBD1. V was pared by 4 bases and J by 6 bases, with 2 bases of the junction left unmatched. The germline gives CDR1 MNHEY, CDR2 SVGAGI. The CDR3 length is 14 residues. CDR3 bases: TGTGCCAGCAGTTTGGGGACAGGGGCCGGGGAGCTGTTTTTT. Its protein is CASSLGTGAGELFF.

The chain is built from TRBV10-3 and TRBJ1-1, with D possibly TRBD1 on 6 matching bases. The V gene's germline CDR1 is ENHRY and CDR2 SYGVKD. The germline V and J ends were trimmed by 6 bases and 4 bases, with 12 bases remaining between them. This CDR3 comprises 13 residues. The CDR3 region is CAISFQGSTEAFF. In nucleotides, the CDR3 is TGTGCCATCAGCTTTCAGGGGAGCACTGAAGCTTTCTTT.

V usage is TRBV24-1 and J usage is TRBJ1-2; D remains unclear. Germline V lookup: CDR1 KGHDR, CDR2 SFDVKD. Trimming shortened V by 2 bases and J by 2 bases, and 8 bases separated the two germline ends. CDR3 size: 14 residues. The CDR3, as DNA: TGTGCCACCAGTGATTCACGACAAAACTATGGCTACACCTTC. Its protein product is CATSDSRQNYGYTF.